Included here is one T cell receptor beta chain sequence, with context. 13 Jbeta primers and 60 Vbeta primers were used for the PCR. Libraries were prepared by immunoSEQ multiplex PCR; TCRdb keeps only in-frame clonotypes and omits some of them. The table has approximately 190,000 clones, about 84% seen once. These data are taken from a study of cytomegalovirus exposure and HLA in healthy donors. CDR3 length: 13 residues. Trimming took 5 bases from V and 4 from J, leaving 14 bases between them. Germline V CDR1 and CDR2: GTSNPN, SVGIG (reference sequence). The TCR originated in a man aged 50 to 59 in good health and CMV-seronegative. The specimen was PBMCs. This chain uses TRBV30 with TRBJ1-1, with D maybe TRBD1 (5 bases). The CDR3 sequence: CAWLQDLSTEAFF. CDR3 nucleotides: TGTGCCTGGCTACAGGATTTGAGCACTGAAGCTTTCTTT.